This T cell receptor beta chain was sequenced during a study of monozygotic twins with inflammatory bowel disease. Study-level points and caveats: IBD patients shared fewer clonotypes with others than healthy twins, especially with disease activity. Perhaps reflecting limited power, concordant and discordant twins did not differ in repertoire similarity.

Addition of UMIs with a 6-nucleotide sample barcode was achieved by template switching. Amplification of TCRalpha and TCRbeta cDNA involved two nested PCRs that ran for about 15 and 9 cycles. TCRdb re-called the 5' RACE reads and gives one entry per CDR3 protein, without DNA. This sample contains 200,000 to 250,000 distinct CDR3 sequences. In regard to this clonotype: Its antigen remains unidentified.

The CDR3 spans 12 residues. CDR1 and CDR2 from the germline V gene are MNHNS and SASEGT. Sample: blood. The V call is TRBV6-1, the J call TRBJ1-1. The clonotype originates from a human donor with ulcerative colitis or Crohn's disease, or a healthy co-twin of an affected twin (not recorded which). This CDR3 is CASSEMGSEAFF.